This T cell receptor (beta chain) was sequenced for a study of T cells after posttransplantation cyclophosphamide. As to this clone: The antigen remains undetermined.

Here immunoSEQ multiplex PCR was the method, and the copy in TCRdb shows in-frame clones only, minus some. The repertoire holds some 9,000 clones, with approximately 98% as singletons. V shed 6 bases and J shed 6 bases, with 12 bases lying between them. There are 14 residues in the CDR3. CDR1 and CDR2 (germline): LNHDA, SQIVND (reference sequence). Findings of the study overall: Later post-transplant blood repertoires were often dominated by donor CD8+ memory clones. Tissue-infiltrating T cells from skin or gut overlapped little with blood T cells. After PTCy, TRB diversity resembled that of CNI/methotrexate controls.

Cells defined as naive were viable CD3+CD4+ or CD3+CD8+ and CCR7+CD45RA+CD45RO-CD95-CD27+CD28+. This clonotype was sampled from a man aged 50-60 years in good health, CMV-negative, and a related stem cell transplant donor. The source material was naive CD8+ T cells sorted from PBMCs. The gene calls are TRBV19 and TRBJ1-6; weak D call: TRBD1 (5 bases). DNA for the CDR3: TGTGCCAGTAGCGGACAAAATATTAATTCACCCCTCCACTTT. This encodes CASSGQNINSPLHF.